This T cell receptor beta chain was documented in a study of T-cell reconstitution after alpha-beta-depleted transplantation in children (dated by TCRdb to about 2016). Study-wide context: Using TCR repertoire profiling, the study quantitatively followed how T-cell immune reconstitution unfolded in children after TCRalphabeta/CD19-depleted allogeneic hematopoietic cell transplantation. Study-level results and caveats: The high TCRbeta diversity at day 60 in some patients was ascribed to recipient T cells and intrathymic progenitors that had survived conditioning. The frequencies of hyperexpanded clones fell over the following months, and after one year, T-cell counts and TCRbeta diversity were mostly attributed to newly produced T cells. About two months after transplant, the apparently early recovery of alphabetaT-cell counts reportedly depended on just several hundred clones that had expanded rapidly and came from non-depleted graft cells.

A note on this clonotype: Its antigen is not yet known. Base quality data are lacking; no much larger clone is found one base away.

The germline V gene sets CDR1 to LGHNA and CDR2 to YSLEER. From its cysteine to its phenylalanine, the CDR3 spans 15 amino acids. CDR3 DNA is the only sequence kept; it has 45 bases, read in frame from the first base. V loses 4 bases of germline sequence and J loses 1 base, and the interval between the two ends is 13 bases. To prepare the library, PCR was applied. The reads were generated on an Illumina HiSeq 2500. To normalize quantification of the TCRbeta repertoire, the TCR libraries were built with molecular barcoding that relied on unique molecular identifiers. The raw public data were reprocessed by TCRdb itself: fastp quality trimming at Q25, MiXCR clonotype calling, in-frame beta chains only. Merged by CDR3 protein, the rows form single entries marked with the most common genes and DNA. This sample is represented by about 310,000 distinct CDR3 sequences; approximately 20% of them were singletons. About 10% of the sample is in the top ten clones.

In the paper's terms, the treatment or condition label means: allogeneic hematopoietic cell transplantation with graft depleted of TCRalphabeta T cells and CD19 B cells. The transplant recipients were children given TCRalphabeta/CD19-depleted allogeneic hematopoietic cell grafts. Recombination connected TRBV4-3 to TRBJ1-1; TRBD1 is perhaps the D gene, given 6 matching bases. The sequence was collected from a male patient aged 10 to 17 who had a stem cell transplant for acute lymphoblastic leukemia, so the T cells may come from the graft donor. Sequences were derived from PBMCs, mostly from graft donor cells, sampled 180 days after TCRalphabeta/CD19-depleted stem cell transplant. This receptor carries the CDR3 CASSPNGQSNTEAFF. The bases are TGCGCCAGCAGCCCCAATGGACAGTCGAACACTGAAGCTTTCTTT.